One and the same sample provided the 30 T cell receptor beta chains below, sequenced in a study of T cells after somatic rescue of genetic block. Libraries were prepared by immunoSEQ multiplex PCR; TCRdb keeps only in-frame clonotypes and omits some of them. The sample lists approximately 67,000 clones; 92% were seen once. Input material: peripheral blood mononuclear cells (PBMCs). These receptors were obtained from a man aged 35 to 55.

V and J are TRBV2 and TRBJ1-2; 7 positions match TRBD1. CDR1 is SNHLY and CDR2 is FYNNEI in the germline V gene. The CDR3 sequence is 13 residues long. The ends lost 5 bases at V and 6 bases at J; junction bases unmatched: 6. CDR3 loop: CASSLDRRDGYTF. The CDR3 DNA follows: TGTGCCAGCAGTTTGGACAGGAGGGATGGCTACACCTTC. Drawing the rest from reference TRBV2 and TRBJ1-2, the complete variable domain is EPEVTQTPSHQVTQMGQEVILRCVPISNHLYFYWYRQILGQKVEFLVSFYNNEISEKSEIFDDQFSVERPDGSNFTLKIRSTKLEDSAMYFCASSLDRRDGYTFGSGTRLTVV.

The V gene is TRBV9, the J gene TRBJ1-5; D possibly corresponds to TRBD1 (6 bases). The germline gives CDR1 SGDLS, CDR2 YYNGEE. V lost 3 bases and J 3 bases, leaving 10 bases between the germline ends. The CDR3 spans 14 residues. The chain's CDR3 is CASSDGQFNQPQHF. In DNA form, the CDR3 reads TGTGCCAGCAGCGACGGACAGTTCAATCAGCCCCAGCATTTT.

This clone was counted once. The V call is TRBV5-1, the J call TRBJ1-1; D unresolved. The CDR3 covers 14 residues. V lost 2 bases, J lost 1 base, and 9 bases lay in between. Per germline, CDR1 SGHRS and CDR2 YFSETQ. CDR3: CASSFSSTNTEAFF. In DNA, the CDR3 is TGCGCCAGCAGCTTTTCCAGCACGAACACTGAAGCTTTCTTT.

This sequence joins TRBV9 and TRBJ1-5, with D perhaps matching TRBD1 (5 bases). V lost 3 bases and J lost 3, with 10 bases in between. The CDR3 is made up of 14 amino acids. Germline V CDR1 and CDR2: SGDLS, YYNGEE. The CDR3 reads CASSAGTNNQPQHF. In DNA, the CDR3 is TGTGCCAGCAGCGCTGGGACCAACAATCAGCCCCAGCATTTT.

The chain joins TRBV27 to TRBJ2-5; 9 bases are shared with TRBD2. Unmatched junction bases numbered 5, after V lost 2 bases and J lost 1 base. This CDR3 region has 16 residues. CDR1 is MNHEY and CDR2 is SMNVEV in the germline V gene (reference sequence). CDR3 DNA: TGTGCCAGCAGTTTAGGAGTAGCGGGGGTCCAAGAGACCCAGTACTTC. Amino acids: CASSLGVAGVQETQYF.

V and J are TRBV4-3 and TRBJ1-4; D gene uncertain. The CDR3 runs to 14 residues. The germline V gene encodes CDR1 LGHNA and CDR2 YSLEER. Trimming stripped 0 bases from V and 8 bases from J, with 10 bases between. CDR3 region: CASSQDGGYEKLFF. DNA for the CDR3: TGCGCCAGCAGCCAAGATGGAGGATACGAAAAACTGTTTTTT.

V and J are TRBV10-1 and TRBJ2-7; D gene uncertain. CDR3 length equals 12 residues. V lost 3 bases to trimming and J lost 0 bases, with 3 bases between them. Looked up from germline, CDR1 is WNHNN and CDR2 is SYGVQD (reference sequence). The CDR3 region is CASSDASYEQYF. The DNA for the CDR3 is TGCGCCAGCAGTGATGCCTCCTACGAGCAGTACTTC.

The chain is built from TRBV5-1 and TRBJ2-5, with a possible D match to TRBD2 (5 bases). This CDR3 is 18 amino acids long. V lost 1 base and J 1 base, leaving 20 bases between the germline ends. Germline V gene data show CDR1 as SGHRS and CDR2 as YFSETQ. CDR3 nucleotides: TGCGCCAGCAGCTTGTATCCCCTAGCCAGGACCCTCCAAGAGACCCAGTACTTC. Amino acids: CASSLYPLARTLQETQYF.

The V and J genes are TRBV20-1 and TRBJ1-2; no reliable D call. This CDR3 spans 11 amino acids. Trimming removed 6 bases from V and 2 bases from J, with 7 bases in between. CDR1 is DFQATT, CDR2 SNEGSKA, per germline (reference sequence). In DNA form, the CDR3 reads TGCAGTGCAAAGGAAAACTATGGCTACACCTTC. Translation gives CSAKENYGYTF.

This chain joins TRBV18 and TRBJ2-7, with TRBD2 as a possible D gene (6 bases). This CDR3 comprises 16 residues. Trimming took 1 base from V and 6 from J, leaving 19 bases between them. Germline CDR1 KGHSH, CDR2 LQKENI. CDR3 coding DNA: TGTGCCAGCTCACCACAGGGACTTCCCGCCAAGGGCGAGCAGTACTTC. Its protein product is CASSPQGLPAKGEQYF. The full variable domain, in which reference TRBV18 and TRBJ2-7 provide the parts outside the CDR3, is NAGVMQNPRHLVRRRGQEARLRCSPMKGHSHVYWYRQLPEEGLKFMVYLQKENIIDESGMPKERFSAEFPKEGPSILRIQQVVRGDSAAYFCASSPQGLPAKGEQYFGPGTRLTVT.

CDR3 amino acids: CASSYSRRANTIYF. DNA for the CDR3: TGTGCCAGCAGTTACTCGAGGAGGGCCAACACCATATATTTT. V usage is TRBV6-6 and J usage is TRBJ1-3; D is unresolved. The CDR3 has 14 residues. Trimming removed 0 bases at V and 7 bases at J, with 10 bases between. CDR1 and CDR2 from the germline V gene are MNHNY and SVGAGI (reference sequence).

This clone has more than one count but fewer than ten. V usage is TRBV7-2 and J usage is TRBJ2-7, with D uncertain. V was trimmed by 1 base and J by 2 bases, leaving 6 bases between them. This CDR3 has 13 amino acids. Germline V lookup: CDR1 SGHTA, CDR2 FQGNSA. As DNA, the CDR3 is TGTGCCAGCAGCTTAGAACTGGCCTACGAGCAGTACTTC. Residues: CASSLELAYEQYF.

The gene calls are TRBV10-3 and TRBJ1-2, with D perhaps matching TRBD1 (6 bases). The CDR3 runs to 15 residues. V lost 0 bases and J 5 bases, leaving 13 bases between the germline ends. CDR1 is ENHRY, CDR2 SYGVKD, per germline. The CDR3 DNA is TGTGCCATCAGTGAGTCTGCAGGCGGACAGTATGGCTACACCTTC. Its protein is CAISESAGGQYGYTF.

Written as DNA, the CDR3 is TGTGCCAGCAGCTTAGCGCGACAGACCAACAATGAGCAGTTCTTC. Amino acid sequence: CASSLARQTNNEQFF. J is TRBJ2-1 and V is TRBV7-8, with D maybe TRBD1 (5 bases). Germline assignment: CDR1 SGHVS and CDR2 FQNEAQ. Trimming left V 0 bases short and J 5 bases short, with 11 bases between. This CDR3 region has 15 residues.

This chain uses TRBV18 with TRBJ2-7; possible D gene TRBD2, 6 bases. V was shortened by 2 bases and J by 2 bases, with 7 bases between the two germline ends. The length of the CDR3 is 13 residues. The germline V gene has CDR1 KGHSH and CDR2 LQKENI. This chain's CDR3 is CASSPGGTYEQYF. CDR3 coding DNA: TGTGCCAGCTCACCAGGGGGGACCTACGAGCAGTACTTC.

The chain uses TRBV28 and TRBJ2-5; TRBD1 or TRBD2 may be the D gene (5 bases each). The CDR3 has 15 amino acids. Germline V lookup: CDR1 MDHEN, CDR2 SYDVKM. V lost 6 bases and J lost 5, with 19 bases in between. The CDR3 region has the DNA TGTGCCAGCAGGATGGGACCCTCAGATGCTGAGACCCAGTACTTC. It codes for CASRMGPSDAETQYF.

Only one count was recorded for this clone. The chain links TRBV5-6 to TRBJ2-7; D is possibly TRBD1 (5 bases). The germline V gene encodes CDR1 SGHDT and CDR2 YYEEEE. V was pared by 5 bases and J by 0 bases, with 15 bases between. CDR3 length: 15 amino acids. CDR3 protein: CASRVDSPSSYEQYF. The CDR3 DNA follows: TGTGCCAGCAGGGTAGACAGTCCCAGCTCCTACGAGCAGTACTTC.

This rearrangement joins TRBV18 to TRBJ2-5; D gene ambiguous. V shed 5 bases and J shed 2 bases, with 18 bases lying between them. Germline V CDR1 and CDR2: KGHSH, LQKENI. CDR3 length: 16 amino acids. This CDR3 reads CASSAPALGAQETQYF. CDR3 DNA sequence: TGTGCCAGCTCAGCTCCCGCGCTCGGAGCTCAAGAGACCCAGTACTTC. Full variable domain (outside the CDR3, taken from reference TRBV18 and TRBJ2-5): NAGVMQNPRHLVRRRGQEARLRCSPMKGHSHVYWYRQLPEEGLKFMVYLQKENIIDESGMPKERFSAEFPKEGPSILRIQQVVRGDSAAYFCASSAPALGAQETQYFGPGTRLLVL.

This chain connects TRBV4-1 to TRBJ2-1; D is perhaps TRBD1 (5 bases). Trimming stripped 2 bases from V and 0 bases from J, with 14 bases between. From germline, CDR1 is MGHRA and CDR2 YSYEKL. CDR3 length equals 17 residues. DNA for the CDR3: TGCGCCAGCAGCCAAAAAGGAGACAGTAGCTCCTACAATGAGCAGTTCTTC. Encoded protein: CASSQKGDSSSYNEQFF.

The chain joins TRBV13 to TRBJ1-2, with TRBD1 identical over 8 bases. V gave up 6 bases and J gave up 4 bases; unmatched junction bases: 7. In germline, CDR1 is PRHDT, CDR2 FYEKMQ (reference sequence). The CDR3 contains 14 residues. In DNA form, the CDR3 reads TGTGCCAGCAGTCGAACCGGGACAGGCTATGGCTACACCTTC. Translated, it gives CASSRTGTGYGYTF.

Only a few counts were recorded for this clone. The rearrangement joins TRBV5-1 to TRBJ1-3; D possibly corresponds to TRBD1 (5 bases). CDR1 and CDR2 (germline): SGHRS, YFSETQ. V lost 3 bases to trimming and J lost 8 bases, with 12 bases between them. The CDR3 length is 13 residues. CDR3 coding DNA: TGCGCCAGCAGCTCCCTAGGGGCGGACACCATATATTTT. Protein product: CASSSLGADTIYF. The complete variable domain, with remaining parts taken from reference TRBV5-1 and TRBJ1-3, reads KAGVTQTPRYLIKTRGQQVTLSCSPISGHRSVSWYQQTPGQGLQFLFEYFSETQRNKGNFPGRFSGRQFSNSRSEMNVSTLELGDSALYLCASSSLGADTIYFGEGSWLTVV.

This clone occurred once. The chain employs TRBV2 and TRBJ2-7; D may match TRBD1 or TRBD2 (7 bases each). V was cut by 5 bases and J by 5 bases, with 19 bases left in between. CDR3 size: 15 residues. Germline CDR1 reads SNHLY; CDR2 reads FYNNEI. CDR3 residues: CASSREGRGSNEQYF. In DNA form, the CDR3 reads TGTGCCAGCAGTAGGGAGGGCAGGGGGTCTAACGAGCAGTACTTC.

The genes are TRBV11-3 and TRBJ2-7; no clear D gene. Trimming stripped 2 bases from V and 2 bases from J, with 7 bases between. This CDR3 spans 13 amino acids. Germline values: CDR1 SGHNT, CDR2 YENEEA. CDR3 DNA sequence: TGTGCCAGCAGCTTAAAACGCGCCTACGAGCAGTACTTC. Protein: CASSLKRAYEQYF.

The rearrangement uses TRBV5-4 and TRBJ2-5; 11 nucleotides match TRBD2. The CDR3 loop spans 14 amino acids. Per germline, CDR1 SGHNT and CDR2 YYREEE (reference sequence). After removal of 7 bases from V and 1 base from J, the junction contained 3 bases not matched to a gene. The CDR3 reads CASGTSGLQETQYF. The DNA for the CDR3 is TGTGCCAGCGGGACTAGCGGCCTCCAAGAGACCCAGTACTTC.

The CDR3 sequence: CASSPDSITLHF. Written as DNA, the CDR3 is TGTGCCAGCAGCCCGGACAGTATAACCCTCCACTTT. The chain is built from TRBV5-4 and TRBJ1-6, with D tentatively TRBD1 (6 bases). The V end lost 4 bases, the J end lost 14 bases, and 13 bases lay between the germline ends. The CDR3 contains 12 residues. Germline V gene sequence: CDR1 SGHNT, CDR2 YYREEE (reference sequence).

CDR3 amino acids: CASSWDRADGYTF. The CDR3 DNA sequence: TGTGCCAGCAGTTGGGACAGGGCTGATGGCTACACCTTC. The chain employs TRBV28 and TRBJ1-2; 9 nucleotides match TRBD1. The germline gives CDR1 MDHEN, CDR2 SYDVKM. Trimming took 4 bases from V and 6 from J; bases not matched to a gene: 3. This CDR3 contains 13 residues.

This sequence joins TRBV27 and TRBJ2-7; the D is unclear. Germline V gene sequence: CDR1 MNHEY, CDR2 SMNVEV (reference sequence). Trimming took 5 bases from V and 3 from J, leaving 14 bases between them. The CDR3 is 14 amino acids. CDR3 bases: TGTGCCAGCAGTCCTGGATCCGTCTTCTACGAGCAGTACTTC. This codes for CASSPGSVFYEQYF.

The chain links TRBV5-1 to TRBJ2-1; 10 bases agree with TRBD2. The CDR3 is made up of 15 amino acids. V shed 1 base and J 10 bases; nucleotides not matched to a gene: 8. Germline lookup yields CDR1 SGHRS and CDR2 YFSETQ. CDR3 region: CASSLTGTSVGEQFF. The CDR3 DNA is TGCGCCAGCAGCTTGACCGGGACTAGCGTGGGGGAGCAGTTCTTC. The full variable domain, with the rest looked up from reference TRBV5-1 and TRBJ2-1, is KAGVTQTPRYLIKTRGQQVTLSCSPISGHRSVSWYQQTPGQGLQFLFEYFSETQRNKGNFPGRFSGRQFSNSRSEMNVSTLELGDSALYLCASSLTGTSVGEQFFGPGTRLTVL.

The gene calls are TRBV2 and TRBJ2-7; D is unclear. Trimming stripped 4 bases from V and 5 bases from J, with 18 bases between. This CDR3 comprises 15 residues. Per germline, CDR1 SNHLY and CDR2 FYNNEI. CDR3 loop: CASSASAFSLHEQYF. CDR3 sequence (DNA): TGTGCCAGCAGTGCCTCAGCTTTTTCTCTTCACGAGCAGTACTTC.

This chain uses TRBV7-6 with TRBJ2-2, with 7 bases identical to TRBD2. CDR3 length: 16 residues. Germline trimming cut 5 bases from V and 1 base from J; bases unmatched to any gene: 7. Germline CDR1 reads SGHVS; CDR2 reads FNYEAQ. The CDR3 here is CASSPGEGLNTGELFF. The CDR3 DNA sequence: TGTGCCAGCAGCCCCGGGGAGGGTTTGAACACCGGGGAGCTGTTTTTT.